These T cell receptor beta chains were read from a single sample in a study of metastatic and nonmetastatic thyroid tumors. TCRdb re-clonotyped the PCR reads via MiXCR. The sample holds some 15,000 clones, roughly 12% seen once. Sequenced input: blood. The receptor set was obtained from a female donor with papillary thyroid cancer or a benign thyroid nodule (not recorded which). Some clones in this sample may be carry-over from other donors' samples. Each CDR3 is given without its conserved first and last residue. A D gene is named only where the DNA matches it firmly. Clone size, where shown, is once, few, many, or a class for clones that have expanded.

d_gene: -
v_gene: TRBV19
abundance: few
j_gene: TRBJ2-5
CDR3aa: ASIIFGRETQY

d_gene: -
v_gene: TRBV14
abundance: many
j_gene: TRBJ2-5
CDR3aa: ASSLRGRETQY

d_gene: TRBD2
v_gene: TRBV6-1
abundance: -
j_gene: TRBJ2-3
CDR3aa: ASKRVAGVRTDTQY

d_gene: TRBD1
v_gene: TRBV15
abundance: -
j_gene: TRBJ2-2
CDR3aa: ATSKLPGQGTGELF

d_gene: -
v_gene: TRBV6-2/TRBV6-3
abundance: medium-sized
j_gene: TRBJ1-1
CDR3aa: ASSHTMGGREAF

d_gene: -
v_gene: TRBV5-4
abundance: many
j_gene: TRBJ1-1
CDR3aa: ASWYSEAF

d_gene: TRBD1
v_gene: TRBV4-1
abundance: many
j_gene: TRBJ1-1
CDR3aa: ASSQAYRGRTEAF

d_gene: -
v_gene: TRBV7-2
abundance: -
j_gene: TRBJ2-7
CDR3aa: ASSSTGAHSYEQY

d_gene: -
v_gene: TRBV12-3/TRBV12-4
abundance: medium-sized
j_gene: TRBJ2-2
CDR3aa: ASSFLGGTGELF

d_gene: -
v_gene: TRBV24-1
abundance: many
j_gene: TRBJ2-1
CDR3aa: ATGTFDNEQF

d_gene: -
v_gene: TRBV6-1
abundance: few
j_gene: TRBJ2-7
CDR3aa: ASSQRICYEQY

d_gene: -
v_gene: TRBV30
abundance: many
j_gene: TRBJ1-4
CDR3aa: ASAVNEKLF

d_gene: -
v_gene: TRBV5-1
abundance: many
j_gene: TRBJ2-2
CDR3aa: ASSLYTGPNTGELF

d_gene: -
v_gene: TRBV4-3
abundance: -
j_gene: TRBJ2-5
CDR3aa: ASSQGVGAEAQY

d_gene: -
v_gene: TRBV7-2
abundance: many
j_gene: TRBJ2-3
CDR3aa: ASSLVGPDTQY

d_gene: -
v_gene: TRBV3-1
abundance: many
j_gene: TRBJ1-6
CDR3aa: ASSHSSGFDSPLH

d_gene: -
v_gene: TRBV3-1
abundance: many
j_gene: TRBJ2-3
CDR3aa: ASSPTGGINTDTQY

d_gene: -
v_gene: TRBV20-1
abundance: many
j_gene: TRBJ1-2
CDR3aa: SAVGTLGPGYGYT

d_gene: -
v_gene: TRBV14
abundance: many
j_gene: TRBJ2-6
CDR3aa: ASSHRSGTGKVLT

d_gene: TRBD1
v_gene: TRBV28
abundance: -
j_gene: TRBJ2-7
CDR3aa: ASSSSGTGDYEQY

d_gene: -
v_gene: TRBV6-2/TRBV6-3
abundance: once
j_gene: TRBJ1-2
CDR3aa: ASSLYSYGYT

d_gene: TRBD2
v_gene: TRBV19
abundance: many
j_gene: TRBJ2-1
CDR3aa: ASGAPTSGRAWQF

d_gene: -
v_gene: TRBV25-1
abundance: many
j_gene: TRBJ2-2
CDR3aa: ASSSQTAGELF

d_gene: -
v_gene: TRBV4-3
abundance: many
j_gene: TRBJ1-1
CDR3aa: ASTAALWGNTEAF

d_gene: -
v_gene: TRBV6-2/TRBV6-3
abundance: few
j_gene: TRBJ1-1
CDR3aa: ASSYGTLPRTEAF